This T cell receptor (beta chain) derives from a study of blood T cell repertoires in COVID-19. Study details: Specimens from acute and convalescent COVID-19 originated in the United States, Italy and Spain. PBMCs, B-cell-depleted T cells, or T cells were the source of the cDNA or gDNA that made up the material.

CDR3 length: 15 residues. Looked up from germline, CDR1 is LGHDT and CDR2 is YNNKEL (reference sequence). Trimming stripped 1 base from V and 3 bases from J, with 13 bases between. Some clones are missing from TCRdb's copy, which holds only in-frame ones; the method was immunoSEQ multiplex PCR. This sample has about 210,000 clones; around 84% occur once, and the top ten carry 13%. This receptor was identified in a human donor in a cohort sampled during active COVID-19. Sequencing was carried out using peripheral blood. The rearrangement joins TRBV3-1 (or the pseudogene TRBV3-2) to TRBJ2-7; D gene ambiguous. The CDR3 protein is CASSQASSFVYEQYF. Here the CDR3 DNA reads TGTGCCAGCAGCCAAGCTTCTAGTTTTGTCTACGAGCAGTACTTC.